Sequencing of this T cell receptor beta chain was carried out in a study of cytomegalovirus exposure and HLA in healthy donors. The study's findings and limits: Relative to equally common others, HLA-associated TCR beta chains showed greater clonal expansion in a later analysis. It has been reported that TCR beta sequences accurately predicted the HLA-A and HLA-B alleles of most subjects. Links to common viral pathogens appeared, in a later analysis, for several of the most significant clusters. High sensitivity and specificity were reportedly achieved when the classifier diagnosed cytomegalovirus status.

PCR used 60 Vbeta primers and 13 Jbeta primers. The assay was immunoSEQ multiplex PCR, and TCRdb's table has in-frame clones only and misses some. The data contain 170,000 or so clones, 78% of them singletons. CDR1 and CDR2 from the germline V gene are LGHNT and FRNRAP. The V gene lost 7 bases and the J gene lost 0 bases, with 12 bases spanning the gap. The CDR3 runs to 14 residues. Concerning this clone itself: Its antigen is undetermined.

The chain has TRBV12-5 and TRBJ1-1; D might be TRBD1 (5 bases). The TCR comes from a woman in her forties or fifties in good health and CMV-seropositive. The source material was PBMCs. DNA of the CDR3: TGTGCTAGTGCCGCGGGACTGTTGAACACTGAAGCTTTCTTT. It yields the protein CASAAGLLNTEAFF.